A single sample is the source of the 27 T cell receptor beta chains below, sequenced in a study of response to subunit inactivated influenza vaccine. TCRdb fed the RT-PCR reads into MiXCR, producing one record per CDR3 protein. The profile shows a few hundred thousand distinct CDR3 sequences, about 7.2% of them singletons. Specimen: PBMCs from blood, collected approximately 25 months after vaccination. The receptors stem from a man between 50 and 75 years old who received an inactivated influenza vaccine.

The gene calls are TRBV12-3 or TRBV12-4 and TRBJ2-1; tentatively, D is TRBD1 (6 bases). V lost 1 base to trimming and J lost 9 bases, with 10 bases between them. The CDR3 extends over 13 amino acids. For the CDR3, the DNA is TGTGCCAGCAGTTTAGACAGGGTAGGTGAGCAGTTCTTC. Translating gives CASSLDRVGEQFF.

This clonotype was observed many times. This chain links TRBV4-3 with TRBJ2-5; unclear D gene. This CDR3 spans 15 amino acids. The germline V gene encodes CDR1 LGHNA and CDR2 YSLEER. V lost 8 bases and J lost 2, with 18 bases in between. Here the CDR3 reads CASRSWADRQETQYF. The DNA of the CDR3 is TGCGCCAGCCGATCGTGGGCAGATCGACAAGAGACCCAGTACTTC.

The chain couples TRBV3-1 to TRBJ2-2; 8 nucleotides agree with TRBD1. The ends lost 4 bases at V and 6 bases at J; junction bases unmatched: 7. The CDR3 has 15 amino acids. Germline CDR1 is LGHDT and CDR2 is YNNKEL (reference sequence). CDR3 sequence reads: CASSLGQGGAGELFF. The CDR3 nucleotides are TGTGCCAGCAGCCTAGGACAGGGTGGCGCCGGGGAGCTGTTTTTT.

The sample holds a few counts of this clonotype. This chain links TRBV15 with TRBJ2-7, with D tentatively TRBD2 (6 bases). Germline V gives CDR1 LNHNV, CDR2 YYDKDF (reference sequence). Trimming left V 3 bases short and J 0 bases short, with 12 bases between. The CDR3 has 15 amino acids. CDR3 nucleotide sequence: TGTGCCACCAGCAGGAGGGCGGGGAGCTCCTACGAGCAGTACTTC. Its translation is CATSRRAGSSYEQYF.

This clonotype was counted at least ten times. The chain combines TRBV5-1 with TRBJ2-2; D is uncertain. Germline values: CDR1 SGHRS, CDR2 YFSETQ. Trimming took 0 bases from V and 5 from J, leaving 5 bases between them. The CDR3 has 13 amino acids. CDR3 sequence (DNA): TGCGCCAGCAGCTTGGGGTGGACCGGGGAGCTGTTTTTT. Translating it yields CASSLGWTGELFF.

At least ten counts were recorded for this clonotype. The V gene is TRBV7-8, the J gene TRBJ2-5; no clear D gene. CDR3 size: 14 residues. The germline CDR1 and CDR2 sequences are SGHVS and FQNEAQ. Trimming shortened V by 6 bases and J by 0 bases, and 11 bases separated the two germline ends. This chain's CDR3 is CASRAERYQETQYF. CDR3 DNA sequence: TGTGCCAGCAGGGCAGAACGATACCAAGAGACCCAGTACTTC. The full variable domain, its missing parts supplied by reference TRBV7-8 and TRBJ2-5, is GAGVSQSPRYKVAKRGQDVALRCDPISGHVSLFWYQQALGQGPEFLTYFQNEAQLDKSGLPSDRFFAERPEGSVSTLKIQRTQQEDSAVYLCASRAERYQETQYFGPGTRLLVL.

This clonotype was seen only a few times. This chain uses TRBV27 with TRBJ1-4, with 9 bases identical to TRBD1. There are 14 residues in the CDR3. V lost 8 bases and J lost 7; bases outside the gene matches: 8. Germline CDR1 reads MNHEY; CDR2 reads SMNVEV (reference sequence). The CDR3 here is CASAKQGASEKLFF. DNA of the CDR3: TGTGCCAGCGCAAAACAGGGGGCGAGTGAAAAACTGTTTTTT.

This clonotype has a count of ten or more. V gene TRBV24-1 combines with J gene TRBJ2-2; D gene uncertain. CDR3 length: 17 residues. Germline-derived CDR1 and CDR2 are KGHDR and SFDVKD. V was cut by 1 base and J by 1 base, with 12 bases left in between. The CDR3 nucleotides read TGTGCCACCAGTGATTTTCCGGACGTCAAGAACACCGGGGAGCTGTTTTTT. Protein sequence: CATSDFPDVKNTGELFF.

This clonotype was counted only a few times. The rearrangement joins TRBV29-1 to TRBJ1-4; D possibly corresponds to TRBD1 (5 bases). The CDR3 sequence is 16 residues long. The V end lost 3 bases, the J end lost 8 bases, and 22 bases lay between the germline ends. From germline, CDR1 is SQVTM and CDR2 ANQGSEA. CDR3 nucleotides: TGCAGCGTTGAGACCATTGTGGGGACCGATGGGGAAAAACTGTTTTTT. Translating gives CSVETIVGTDGEKLFF.

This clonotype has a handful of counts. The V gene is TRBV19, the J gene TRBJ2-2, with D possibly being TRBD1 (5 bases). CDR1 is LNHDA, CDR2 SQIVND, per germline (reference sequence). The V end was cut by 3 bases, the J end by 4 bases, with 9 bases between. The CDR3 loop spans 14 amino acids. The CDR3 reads CASSIQGPTGELFF. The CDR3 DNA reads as TGTGCCAGTAGTATTCAGGGCCCCACCGGGGAGCTGTTTTTT.

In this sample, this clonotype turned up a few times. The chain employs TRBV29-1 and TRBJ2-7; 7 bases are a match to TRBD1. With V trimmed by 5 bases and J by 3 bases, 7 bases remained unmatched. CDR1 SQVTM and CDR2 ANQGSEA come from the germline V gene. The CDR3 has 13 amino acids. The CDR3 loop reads CSVRQGQGYEQYF. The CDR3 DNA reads TGCAGCGTTCGACAGGGCCAGGGCTACGAGCAGTACTTC.

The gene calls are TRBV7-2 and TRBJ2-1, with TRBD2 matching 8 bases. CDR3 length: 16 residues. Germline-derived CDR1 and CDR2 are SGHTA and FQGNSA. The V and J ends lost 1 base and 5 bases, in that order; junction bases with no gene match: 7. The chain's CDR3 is CASSLGLSAGDNEQFF. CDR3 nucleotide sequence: TGTGCCAGCAGCTTAGGCTTGTCAGCGGGGGACAATGAGCAGTTCTTC.

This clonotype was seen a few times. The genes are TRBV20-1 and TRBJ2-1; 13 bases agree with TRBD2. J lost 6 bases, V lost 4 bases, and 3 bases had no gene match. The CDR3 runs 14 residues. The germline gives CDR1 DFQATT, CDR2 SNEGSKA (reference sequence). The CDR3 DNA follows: TGCAGTGCTATGGGACTAGCGGGACTCAATGAGCAGTTCTTC. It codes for CSAMGLAGLNEQFF.

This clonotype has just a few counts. In DNA form, the CDR3 reads TGTGCCAGCAGCAAACAGGCGGGGGCCAACGTCCTGACTTTC. Translation: CASSKQAGANVLTF. The chain carries TRBV11-2 and TRBJ2-6, with D tentatively TRBD1 (5 bases). V lost 5 bases and J lost 4, with 9 bases in between. CDR1 is SGHAT, CDR2 FQNNGV, per germline. The CDR3 runs to 14 residues.

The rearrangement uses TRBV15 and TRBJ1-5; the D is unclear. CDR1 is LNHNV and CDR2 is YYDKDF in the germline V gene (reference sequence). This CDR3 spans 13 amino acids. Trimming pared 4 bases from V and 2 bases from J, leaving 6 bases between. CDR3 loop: CATSMDGNQPQHF. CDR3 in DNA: TGTGCCACCAGCATGGATGGCAATCAGCCCCAGCATTTT.

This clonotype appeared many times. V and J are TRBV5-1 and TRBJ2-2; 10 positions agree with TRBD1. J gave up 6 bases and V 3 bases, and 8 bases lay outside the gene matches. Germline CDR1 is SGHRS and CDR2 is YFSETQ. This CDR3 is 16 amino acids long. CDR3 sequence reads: CASSWDPGQGSGELFF. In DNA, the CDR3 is TGCGCCAGCAGCTGGGACCCGGGACAGGGGTCCGGGGAGCTGTTTTTT.

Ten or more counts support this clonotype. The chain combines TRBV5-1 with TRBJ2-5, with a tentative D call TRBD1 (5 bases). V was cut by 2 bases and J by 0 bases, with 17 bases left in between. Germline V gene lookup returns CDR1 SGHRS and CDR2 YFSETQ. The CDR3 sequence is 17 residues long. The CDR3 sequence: CASSLSQDTPNQETQYF. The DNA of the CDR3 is TGCGCCAGCAGCTTATCTCAGGACACCCCGAACCAAGAGACCCAGTACTTC.

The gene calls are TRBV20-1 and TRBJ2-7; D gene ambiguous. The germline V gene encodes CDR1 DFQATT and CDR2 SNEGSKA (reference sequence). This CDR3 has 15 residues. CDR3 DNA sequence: TGCAGCTCACCCGGTGGCGGCCGGAGCTCCTACGAGCAGTACTTC. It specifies CSSPGGGRSSYEQYF.

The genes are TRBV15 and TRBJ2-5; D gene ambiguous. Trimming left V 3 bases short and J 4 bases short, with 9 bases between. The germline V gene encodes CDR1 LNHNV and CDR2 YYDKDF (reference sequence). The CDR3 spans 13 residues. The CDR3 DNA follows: TGTGCCACCAGCAGTGACACGCGAGAGACCCAGTACTTC. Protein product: CATSSDTRETQYF.

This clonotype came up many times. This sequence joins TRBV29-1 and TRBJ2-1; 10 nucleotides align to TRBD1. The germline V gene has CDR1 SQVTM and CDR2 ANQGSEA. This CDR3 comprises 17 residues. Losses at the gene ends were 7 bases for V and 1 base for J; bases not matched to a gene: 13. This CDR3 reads CSAGDRGTGSSYNEQFF. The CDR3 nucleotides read TGCAGCGCTGGGGACAGGGGAACCGGGAGTTCCTACAATGAGCAGTTCTTC.

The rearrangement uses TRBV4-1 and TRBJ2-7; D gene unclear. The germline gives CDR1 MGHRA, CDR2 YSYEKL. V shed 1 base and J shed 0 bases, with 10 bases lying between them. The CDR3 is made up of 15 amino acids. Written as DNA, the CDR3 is TGCGCCAGCAGCCAAGGGGTATACGGCTCCTACGAGCAGTACTTC. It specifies CASSQGVYGSYEQYF.

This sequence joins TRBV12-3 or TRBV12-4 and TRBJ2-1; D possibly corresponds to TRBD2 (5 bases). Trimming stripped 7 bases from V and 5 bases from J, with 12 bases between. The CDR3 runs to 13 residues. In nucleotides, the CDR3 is TGTGCCAGCAACCCAACTAGAGACAATGAGCAGTTCTTC. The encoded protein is CASNPTRDNEQFF.

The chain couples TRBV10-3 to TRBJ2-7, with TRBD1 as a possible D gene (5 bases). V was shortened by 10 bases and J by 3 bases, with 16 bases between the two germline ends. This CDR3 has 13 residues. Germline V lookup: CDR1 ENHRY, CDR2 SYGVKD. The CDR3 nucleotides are TGTGCCACAGCCCAGGGTTGGGGCTACGAGCAGTACTTC. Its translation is CATAQGWGYEQYF.

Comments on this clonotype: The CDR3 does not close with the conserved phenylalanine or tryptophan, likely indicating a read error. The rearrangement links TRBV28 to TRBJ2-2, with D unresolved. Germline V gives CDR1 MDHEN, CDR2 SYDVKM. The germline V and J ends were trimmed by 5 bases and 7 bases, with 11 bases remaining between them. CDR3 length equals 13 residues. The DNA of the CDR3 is TGTGCCAGCAGTACCCCCTCAGTCGGGGAGCTGTTTTTA. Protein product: CASSTPSVGELFL.

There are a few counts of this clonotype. This chain's CDR3 is CASRQTPQGESYGYTF. DNA for the CDR3: TGCGCCAGCAGACAAACCCCCCAGGGGGAGAGTTATGGCTACACCTTC. The gene calls are TRBV5-1 and TRBJ1-2, with 7 bases lining up with TRBD1. After removal of 5 bases from V and 5 bases from J, the junction contained 15 bases not matched to a gene. CDR1 is SGHRS and CDR2 is YFSETQ in the germline V gene. This CDR3 comprises 16 residues.

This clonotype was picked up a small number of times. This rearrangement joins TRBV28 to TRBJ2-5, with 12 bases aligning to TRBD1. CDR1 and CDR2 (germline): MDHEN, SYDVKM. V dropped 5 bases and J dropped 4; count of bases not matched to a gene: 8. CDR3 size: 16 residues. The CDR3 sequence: CASSAHRDRGRETQYF. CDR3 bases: TGTGCCAGCAGTGCTCACCGGGACAGGGGGCGAGAGACCCAGTACTTC.

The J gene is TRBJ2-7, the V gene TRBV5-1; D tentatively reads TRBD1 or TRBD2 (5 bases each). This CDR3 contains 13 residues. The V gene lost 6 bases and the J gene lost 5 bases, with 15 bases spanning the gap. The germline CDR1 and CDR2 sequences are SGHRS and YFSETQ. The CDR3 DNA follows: TGCGCCAGCAATCGGGACCCCGGCGACGAGCAGTACTTC. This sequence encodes CASNRDPGDEQYF.